Following are 27 T cell receptor beta chains from one sample sequenced in a study of metastatic and nonmetastatic thyroid tumors. Patients underwent thyroid surgery, and none had received any treatment before it. TCRdb re-called the PCR reads with MiXCR. The sample consists of 55,000 or so clones, 17% of them appearing once. The sequencing sample was made of blood. The receptors stem from a female donor with papillary thyroid cancer or a benign thyroid nodule (not recorded which). Some clones in this sample may be carry-over from other donors' samples.

The chain carries TRBV7-2 and TRBJ2-1, with 10 bases that match TRBD2. The CDR3 is 14 amino acids. Unmatched junction bases numbered 1, after V lost 2 bases and J lost 6 bases. Germline CDR1 and CDR2: SGHTA and FQGNSA. CDR3 nucleotides: TGTGCCAGCAGCTTAACTAGCGGGACCAATGAGCAGTTCTTC. Amino acids: CASSLTSGTNEQFF.

This clone has ten or more counts. The rearrangement uses TRBV2 and TRBJ1-1; no reliable D call. The CDR3 runs to 13 residues. From germline, CDR1 is SNHLY and CDR2 FYNNEI. With 1 base removed from V and 3 bases from J, the gap between germline ends came to 6 bases. CDR3 residues: CASSEEQYTEAFF. CDR3 nucleotide sequence: TGTGCCAGCAGTGAAGAGCAGTACACTGAAGCTTTCTTT.

This clone was counted many times. The chain combines TRBV20-1 with TRBJ1-1; D possibly corresponds to TRBD1 (6 bases). There are 11 residues in the CDR3. V was shortened by 2 bases and J by 8 bases, with 9 bases between the two germline ends. Germline V gene lookup returns CDR1 DFQATT and CDR2 SNEGSKA (reference sequence). The chain's CDR3 is CSARSGTEAFF. The DNA of the CDR3 is TGCAGTGCTAGATCCGGGACAGAAGCTTTCTTT.

V and J are TRBV11-1 and TRBJ2-3, with 12 bases aligning to TRBD2. This CDR3 is 16 amino acids long. V lost 3 bases, J lost 3 bases, and 4 bases stayed unmatched. CDR1 SGHAT and CDR2 FQDESV come from the germline V gene (reference sequence). This CDR3 is CASSLTSGSSTDTQYF. CDR3 bases: TGTGCCAGCAGCTTGACTAGCGGGAGTAGTACAGATACGCAGTATTTT.

This chain connects TRBV24-1 to TRBJ1-2; D gene unclear. Germline lookup yields CDR1 KGHDR and CDR2 SFDVKD. The CDR3 sequence is 21 residues long. V was pared by 5 bases and J by 0 bases, with 30 bases between. The CDR3 reads CATSASNKKHFTKGSNYGYTF. CDR3 in DNA: TGTGCCACCAGTGCTAGTAACAAAAAACATTTCACTAAAGGTTCTAACTATGGCTACACCTTC.

This clone was seen many times. This sequence joins TRBV11-1 and TRBJ2-5; TRBD1 is a possible D gene (6 bases). The CDR3 consists of 14 residues. Per the germline V gene, CDR1 is SGHAT and CDR2 is FQDESV (reference sequence). The germline V and J ends were trimmed by 5 bases and 5 bases, with 15 bases remaining between them. CDR3 protein: CASSLGQILETQYF. CDR3 sequence (DNA): TGTGCCAGCAGCCTCGGACAGATCCTGGAGACCCAGTACTTC.

In its sample, this clone ranks as medium-sized (0.01 to 0.1%). The chain is built from TRBV6-1 and TRBJ1-4, with D hard to call. CDR3 length equals 13 residues. CDR1 is MNHNS, CDR2 SASEGT, per germline. V was cut by 5 bases and J by 10 bases, with 14 bases left in between. CDR3 nucleotides: TGTGCCAGCAGTCAGGCGCAAAGCGGAAAACTGTTTTTT. Translating it yields CASSQAQSGKLFF.

This clone was observed at least ten times. DNA of the CDR3: TGTGCCAGCAGCCCCGGGGGGGCTCGTTTGGATCAGCCCCAGCATTTT. It codes for CASSPGGARLDQPQHF. This chain links TRBV9 with TRBJ1-5, with D perhaps matching TRBD1 (6 bases). V lost 4 bases, J lost 5 bases, and 19 bases lay in between. This CDR3 comprises 16 residues. Germline V gives CDR1 SGDLS, CDR2 YYNGEE.

The gene calls are TRBV6-1 and TRBJ1-2; TRBD1 matches at 11 bases. The CDR3 is 15 amino acids. V shed 5 bases and J 4 bases; nucleotides not matched to a gene: 6. Germline CDR1 is MNHNS and CDR2 is SASEGT. CDR3 coding DNA: TGTGCCAGCAGTACCGGGACAGGGGGAGGCTATGGCTACACCTTC. This sequence encodes CASSTGTGGGYGYTF.

This clone was observed at least ten times. Here the CDR3 DNA reads TGTGCCAGCAGTGCGAACAGGGGATACGGCTATGGCTACACCTTC. Residues: CASSANRGYGYGYTF. The chain is built from TRBV6-1 and TRBJ1-2; 7 nucleotides match TRBD1. This CDR3 spans 15 amino acids. J gave up 4 bases and V 4 bases, and 9 bases lay outside the gene matches. Germline V lookup: CDR1 MNHNS, CDR2 SASEGT.

This clone has a count of ten or more. The gene calls are TRBV20-1 and TRBJ2-2, with D perhaps TRBD2 (6 bases). The CDR3 has 12 amino acids. With 6 bases removed from V and 6 bases from J, the gap between germline ends came to 11 bases. CDR1 and CDR2 from the germline V gene are DFQATT and SNEGSKA (reference sequence). CDR3 region: CSAPGGSGELFF. The DNA for the CDR3 is TGCAGTGCCCCCGGGGGATCCGGGGAGCTGTTTTTT.

Worth noting for this clone: This is likely a read error, given that the CDR3 carries no conserved phenylalanine or tryptophan at its end. It is unclear where the CDR3 begins or ends on the DNA, so no DNA is shown, and the CDR3 is as TCRdb lists it. V is TRBV19 and J is TRBJ1-2; the table gives TRBD1 as D, unverified against the DNA. Germline V gene sequence: CDR1 LNHDA, CDR2 SQIVND (reference sequence). The CDR3 length is 13 residues, termini included. The CDR3 spells CASSMELGAGHTI.

The rearrangement joins TRBV18 to TRBJ2-3, with 11 nucleotides matching TRBD2. Unmatched junction bases numbered 6, after V lost 2 bases and J lost 2 bases. Germline assignment: CDR1 KGHSH and CDR2 LQKENI. The CDR3 has 17 amino acids. CDR3 sequence (DNA): TGTGCCAGCTCACCATTATTAGCGGGGGGGACCACAGATACGCAGTATTTT. This translates into CASSPLLAGGTTDTQYF. Combining the CDR3 with reference TRBV18 and TRBJ2-3 gives the whole variable domain NAGVMQNPRHLVRRRGQEARLRCSPMKGHSHVYWYRQLPEEGLKFMVYLQKENIIDESGMPKERFSAEFPKEGPSILRIQQVVRGDSAAYFCASSPLLAGGTTDTQYFGPGTRLTVL.

This clone was counted ten times or more. DNA of the CDR3: TGTGCCATCAGCGCAACAGGGACCCCGAGCTACGAGCAGTACTTC. This encodes CAISATGTPSYEQYF. V is TRBV10-3 and J is TRBJ2-7; D is possibly TRBD1 (6 bases). This CDR3 comprises 15 residues. Germline V gene data show CDR1 as ENHRY and CDR2 as SYGVKD. The V end lost 6 bases, the J end lost 3 bases, and 18 bases lay between the germline ends.

The chain joins TRBV2 to TRBJ2-7; a possible D gene is TRBD1 (6 bases). Germline lookup yields CDR1 SNHLY and CDR2 FYNNEI. The CDR3 loop spans 13 amino acids. The V end was cut by 6 bases, the J end by 3 bases, with 12 bases between. The CDR3 is CASRDSVLYEQYF. CDR3 coding DNA: TGTGCCAGCAGGGACAGTGTTCTCTACGAGCAGTACTTC.

About this clone itself: This may stem from a read error, because a much larger clone lies one nucleotide away. The rearrangement uses TRBV5-1 and TRBJ2-2, with D unresolved. CDR1 SGHRS and CDR2 YFSETQ come from the germline V gene. The V end lost 5 bases, the J end lost 3 bases, and 14 bases lay between the germline ends. This CDR3 has 15 amino acids. The CDR3 DNA is TGCGCCAGCAGTTTTCATAGCTCCTACACCGGGGAGCTGTTTTTT. As protein: CASSFHSSYTGELFF.

This chain connects TRBV3-1 to TRBJ2-7; D is undetermined. Germline CDR1 is LGHDT and CDR2 is YNNKEL (reference sequence). The CDR3 length is 12 residues. V gave up 1 base and J gave up 5 bases, with 6 bases separating them. DNA of the CDR3: TGTGCCAGCAGCCAAGGATTCGACGAGCAGTACTTC. It yields the protein CASSQGFDEQYF.

This clone was counted ten times or more. This sequence joins TRBV6-1 and TRBJ2-7, with TRBD2 matching 10 bases. Per germline, CDR1 MNHNS and CDR2 SASEGT. CDR3 length: 15 amino acids. V shed 4 bases, J shed 0 bases, and the junction held 3 bases outside the gene matches. The CDR3 region is CASSVGLAASYEQYF. CDR3 sequence (DNA): TGTGCCAGCAGTGTCGGACTAGCGGCCTCCTACGAGCAGTACTTC.

This clone was recorded a few times. A clone one base away is much larger, so this may be a read error. The chain couples TRBV3-1 to TRBJ2-1, with D perhaps being TRBD1 or TRBD2 (5 bases each). V was shortened by 4 bases and J by 7 bases, with 11 bases between the two germline ends. The CDR3 runs to 13 residues. The germline V gene has CDR1 LGHDT and CDR2 YNNKEL (reference sequence). DNA for the CDR3: TGTGCCAGCAGCCTCGGGGCTATTAATGAGCAGTTCTTC. Its protein is CASSLGAINEQFF.

This clone was counted many times. J is TRBJ2-2 and V is TRBV5-1; D is ambiguous. The CDR3 is made up of 15 amino acids. Germline CDR1 is SGHRS and CDR2 is YFSETQ. The V gene lost 1 base and the J gene lost 4 bases, with 11 bases spanning the gap. CDR3 amino acids: CASSLYATPTGELFF. The CDR3 DNA reads TGCGCCAGCAGCTTGTACGCTACCCCCACCGGGGAGCTGTTTTTT.

There are many counts of this clone. J is TRBJ1-2 and V is TRBV12-3 or TRBV12-4; 7 bases map to TRBD1. This CDR3 contains 15 residues. Unmatched junction bases numbered 13, after V lost 5 bases and J lost 7 bases. The CDR3 protein is CASSPRTGPGSGYTF. The CDR3 DNA reads as TGTGCCAGCAGTCCTCGGACAGGTCCGGGATCTGGCTACACCTTC.

This clone has ten or more counts. The V and J genes are TRBV2 and TRBJ1-6, with 11 bases fitting TRBD1. The CDR3 extends over 15 amino acids. Unmatched junction bases numbered 7, after V lost 8 bases and J lost 7 bases. Looked up from germline, CDR1 is SNHLY and CDR2 is FYNNEI. CDR3 nucleotides: TGTGCCAGCCAACCCGGACAGGGGGCGAATTCACCCCTCCACTTT. Its translation: CASQPGQGANSPLHF.

The rearrangement links TRBV19 to TRBJ1-2; no reliable D call. CDR3 length equals 15 residues. The germline gives CDR1 LNHDA, CDR2 SQIVND (reference sequence). Trimming shortened V by 4 bases and J by 0 bases, and 12 bases separated the two germline ends. The CDR3 DNA is TGTGCCAGTAGTACCAATACTAAAGCTAACTATGGCTACACCTTC. Protein: CASSTNTKANYGYTF.

This clone was seen ten or more times. CDR3 protein: CASSFNTGELFF. The DNA of the CDR3 is TGTGCCAGCAGTTTCAACACCGGGGAGCTGTTTTTT. V and J are TRBV28 and TRBJ2-2; D remains unclear. This CDR3 is built from 12 residues. V was shortened by 3 bases and J by 2 bases, with 1 base between the two germline ends. Germline V CDR1 and CDR2: MDHEN, SYDVKM.

This clone was picked up a small number of times. This may arise from a read error, as a much more abundant clone is one base away. The chain has TRBV6-1 and TRBJ1-4; tentative D call: TRBD1 (6 bases). Germline CDR1 reads MNHNS; CDR2 reads SASEGT. Trimming shortened V by 6 bases and J by 10 bases, and 24 bases separated the two germline ends. The CDR3 has 16 amino acids. The CDR3 loop reads CASRGHGAASGGKLFF. CDR3 in DNA: TGTGCCAGCAGGGGACATGGCGCAGCCTCGGGGGGAAAACTGTTTTTT.

At least ten counts were recorded for this clone. V gene TRBV28 combines with J gene TRBJ2-7; possibly TRBD1 for D (5 bases). Trimming removed 3 bases from V and 2 bases from J, with 14 bases in between. The CDR3 loop spans 15 amino acids. In germline, CDR1 is MDHEN, CDR2 SYDVKM. CDR3 loop: CASSLVRTLTYEQYF. The CDR3 DNA follows: TGTGCCAGCAGTTTGGTCAGGACATTGACCTACGAGCAGTACTTC. Based on the CDR3 plus reference TRBV28 and TRBJ2-7, the full variable domain is DVKVTQSSRYLVKRTGEKVFLECVQDMDHENMFWYRQDPGLGLRLIYFSYDVKMKEKGDIPEGYSVSREKKERFSLILESASTNQTSMYLCASSLVRTLTYEQYFGPGTRLTVT.

This clone was observed many times. The chain combines TRBV3-1 with TRBJ1-4, with no clear D. V was trimmed by 1 base and J by 0 bases, leaving 6 bases between them. This CDR3 spans 15 amino acids. Germline V gene lookup returns CDR1 LGHDT and CDR2 YNNKEL (reference sequence). Here the CDR3 reads CASSQVRATNEKLFF. CDR3 in DNA: TGTGCCAGCAGCCAAGTTAGGGCAACTAATGAAAAACTGTTTTTT. The entire variable domain, with the rest obtained from reference TRBV3-1 and TRBJ1-4, is as follows: DTAVSQTPKYLVTQMGNDKSIKCEQNLGHDTMYWYKQDSKKFLKIMFSYNNKELIINETVPNRFSPKSPDKAHLNLHINSLELGDSAVYFCASSQVRATNEKLFFGSGTQLSVL.